The entry below gives a single TCR beta chain sequence along with its context. The sample originates from a study of blood T cell repertoires in COVID-19. Generated by immunoSEQ multiplex PCR, the TCRdb table keeps only in-frame clones and is missing some. The sample holds 100,000 or so clones, about 89% seen once. Sample: peripheral blood. The origin of this receptor is a woman aged 45-65 years in a cohort sampled during active COVID-19.

The CDR3 region has the DNA TGTGCCAGCAGCACTACGAGGAGAACTGAAGCTTTCTTT. Translation: CASSTTRRTEAFF. The chain combines TRBV7-8 with TRBJ1-1, with D unresolved. The CDR3 extends over 13 amino acids. CDR1 SGHVS and CDR2 FQNEAQ come from the germline V gene. Between the trimmed V and J ends, which lost 5 bases and 5 bases, there was a span of 12 bases. The full variable domain, in which reference TRBV7-8 and TRBJ1-1 provide the parts outside the CDR3, is GAGVSQSPRYKVAKRGQDVALRCDPISGHVSLFWYQQALGQGPEFLTYFQNEAQLDKSGLPSDRFFAERPEGSVSTLKIQRTQQEDSAVYLCASSTTRRTEAFFGQGTRLTVV.